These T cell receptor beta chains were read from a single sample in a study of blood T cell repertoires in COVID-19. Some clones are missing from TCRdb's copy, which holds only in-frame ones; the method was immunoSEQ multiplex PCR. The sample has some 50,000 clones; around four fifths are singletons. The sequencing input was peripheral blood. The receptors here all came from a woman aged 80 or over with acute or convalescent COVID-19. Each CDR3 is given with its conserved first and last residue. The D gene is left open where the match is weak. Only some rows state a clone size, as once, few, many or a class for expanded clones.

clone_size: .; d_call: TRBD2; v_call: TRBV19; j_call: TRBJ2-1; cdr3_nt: TGTGCCAGTAGTATCTCCTCCGGGACTAGCCTTTACAATGAGCAGTTCTTC; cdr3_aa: CASSISSGTSLYNEQFF
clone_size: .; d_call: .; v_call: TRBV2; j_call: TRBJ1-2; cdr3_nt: TGTGCCAGCAGTGCCGGCTATGGCTACACCTTC; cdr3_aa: CASSAGYGYTF
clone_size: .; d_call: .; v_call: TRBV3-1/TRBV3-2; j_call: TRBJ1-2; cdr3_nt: TGTGCCAGCAGCCGAGGGGGCTATGGCTACACCTTC; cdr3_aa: CASSRGGYGYTF
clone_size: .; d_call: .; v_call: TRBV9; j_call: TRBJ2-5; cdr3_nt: TGTGCCAGCAGCGCGGCGACACGCCTCCAAGAGACCCAGTACTTC; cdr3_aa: CASSAATRLQETQYF
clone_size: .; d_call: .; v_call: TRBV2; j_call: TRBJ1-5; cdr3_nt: TGTGCCAGCACGGCGGATCGTTTACGCAATCAGCCCCAGCATTTT; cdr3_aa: CASTADRLRNQPQHF
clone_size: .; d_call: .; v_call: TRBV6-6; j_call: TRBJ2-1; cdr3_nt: TGTGCCAGCAGAGACGGGGGGCCCAACAATGAGCAGTTCTTC; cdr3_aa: CASRDGGPNNEQFF
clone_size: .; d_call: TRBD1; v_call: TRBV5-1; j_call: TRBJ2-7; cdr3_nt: TGCGCCAGCAGCGGGTCGGGACAGGCAGGCGAGCAGTACTTC; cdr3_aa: CASSGSGQAGEQYF
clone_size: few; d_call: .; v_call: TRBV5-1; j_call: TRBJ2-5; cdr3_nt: TGCGCCAGCAGTCCCTTGAGGGCCTCCCAAGAGACCCAGTACTTC; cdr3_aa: CASSPLRASQETQYF
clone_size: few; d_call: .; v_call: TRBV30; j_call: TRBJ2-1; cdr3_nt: TGTGCCTGGAAGGCAGACAGGACCCCCTCCAATGAGCAGTTCTTC; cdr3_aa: CAWKADRTPSNEQFF
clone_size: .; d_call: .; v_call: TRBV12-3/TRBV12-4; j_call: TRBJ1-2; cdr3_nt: TGTGCCAGCAGTTCAACAGGGAATGGCTACACCTTC; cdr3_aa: CASSSTGNGYTF